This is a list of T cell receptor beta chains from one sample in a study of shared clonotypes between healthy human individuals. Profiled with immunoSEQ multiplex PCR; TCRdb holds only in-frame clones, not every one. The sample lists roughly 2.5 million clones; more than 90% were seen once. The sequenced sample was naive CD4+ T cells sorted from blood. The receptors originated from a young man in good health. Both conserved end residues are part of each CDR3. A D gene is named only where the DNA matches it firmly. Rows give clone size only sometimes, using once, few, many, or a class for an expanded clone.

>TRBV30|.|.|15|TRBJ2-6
TGTGCCTGGAGAGCTTTGGGGTCTGGGGCCAACGTCCTGACTTTC
CAWRALGSGANVLTF
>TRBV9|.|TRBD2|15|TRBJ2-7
TGTGCCAGCAGCGCGAGTAGCGGGGGGGCACTGGAGCAGTACTTC
CASSASSGGALEQYF
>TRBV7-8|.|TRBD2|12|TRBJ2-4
TGTGCCAGCAGCTTAGAAGCGGGGGAGCAGTACTTC
CASSLEAGEQYF
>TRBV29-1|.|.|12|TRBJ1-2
TGCAGCGTTGGAGGGGAAGGGGATGGCTACACCTTC
CSVGGEGDGYTF
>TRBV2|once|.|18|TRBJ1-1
TGTGCCAGCAGTGTAGCGACAGCGGGACTGGGGACGAACACTGAAGCTTTCTTT
CASSVATAGLGTNTEAFF
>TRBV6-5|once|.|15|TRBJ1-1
TGTGCCAGCAAGTTGGCAGGACAGCTTCTAACGGAAGCTTTCTTT
CASKLAGQLLTEAFF
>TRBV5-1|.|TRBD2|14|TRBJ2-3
TGCGCCAGCAGCCGGGAGGGGGTAACAGATACGCAGTATTTT
CASSREGVTDTQYF
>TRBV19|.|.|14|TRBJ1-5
TGTGCCAGTACCAAACAGAGTTCAGTCCAGCCCCAGCATTTT
CASTKQSSVQPQHF
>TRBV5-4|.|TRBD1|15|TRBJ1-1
TGTGCCAGCAGCCCCATTGGGGACAGGTTCTCTGAAGCTTTCTTT
CASSPIGDRFSEAFF
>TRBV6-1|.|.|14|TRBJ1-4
TGTGCCAGCAGTGTGTCACGGACTAATGAAAAACTGTTTTTT
CASSVSRTNEKLFF
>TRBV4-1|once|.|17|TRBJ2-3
TGCGCCAGCAGCCAAGAGGGATTGCGCGGGTCCACAGATACGCAGTATTTT
CASSQEGLRGSTDTQYF
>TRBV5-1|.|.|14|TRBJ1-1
TGCGCCAGCAGCAAGGAGGGGGGGAACACTGAAGCTTTCTTT
CASSKEGGNTEAFF
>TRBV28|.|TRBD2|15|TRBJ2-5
TGTGCCAGCAAGGATAGCGGGGGGGTCCGAGAGACCCAGTACTTC
CASKDSGGVRETQYF
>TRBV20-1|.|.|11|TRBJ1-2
TGCAGTGCTACTGAGGTCTATGGCTACACCTTC
CSATEVYGYTF
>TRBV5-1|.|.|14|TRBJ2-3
TGCGCCAGCAGCCTCGGAGATGGGAGGGATACGCAGTATTTT
CASSLGDGRDTQYF
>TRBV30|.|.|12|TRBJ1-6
TGTGCCTGGACAGGGAATAATTCACCCCTCCACTTT
CAWTGNNSPLHF
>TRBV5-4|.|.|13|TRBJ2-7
TGTGCCAGCAGCTTGAGTTTGGCCTACGAGCAGTACTTC
CASSLSLAYEQYF
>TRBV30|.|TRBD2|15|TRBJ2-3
TGTGCCTGGAGTGTTGGTCTAGCGGGAGCACAATCGCAGTATTTT
CAWSVGLAGAQSQYF
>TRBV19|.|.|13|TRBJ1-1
TGTGCCAGCCCCCGCGGGGTAATGACTGAAGCTTTCTTT
CASPRGVMTEAFF
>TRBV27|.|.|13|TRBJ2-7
TGTGCCAGCAGTCTTCAGGAATCCTACGAGCAGTACTTC
CASSLQESYEQYF
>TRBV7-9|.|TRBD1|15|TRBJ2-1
TGTGCCAGCAGCTTCCGGGACAGGGATTTCAATGAGCAGTTCTTC
CASSFRDRDFNEQFF
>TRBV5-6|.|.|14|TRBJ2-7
TGTGCCAGCAGCTCAACTCCTGCCTCCTACGAGCAGTACTTC
CASSSTPASYEQYF
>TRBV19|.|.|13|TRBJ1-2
TGTGCCAGTAGTACCGGGCGAAGCTATGGCTACACCTTC
CASSTGRSYGYTF
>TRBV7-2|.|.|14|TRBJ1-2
TGTGCCAGCAGCGCTACACCGTCTAACTATGGCTACACCTTC
CASSATPSNYGYTF
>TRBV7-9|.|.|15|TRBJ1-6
TGTGCCAGCAGCTTAATGAGCTCCTATAATTCACCCCTCCACTTT
CASSLMSSYNSPLHF
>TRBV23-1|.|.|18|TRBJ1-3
TGCGCCAGCACCACCGGTGGAGGGTGCGTCAGCTCTGGAAACACCATATATTTT
CASTTGGGCVSSGNTIYF
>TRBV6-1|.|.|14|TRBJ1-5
TGTGCCAGCAGTGGTATCGGGGTAGGCCAGCCCCAGCATTTT
CASSGIGVGQPQHF
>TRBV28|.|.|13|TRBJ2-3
TGTGCCAGCGGGAGAGGGAGCACAGATACGCAGTATTTT
CASGRGSTDTQYF
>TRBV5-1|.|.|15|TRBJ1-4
TGCGCCAGCAGCTCGACAGCAACAACTAATGAAAAACTGTTTTTT
CASSSTATTNEKLFF
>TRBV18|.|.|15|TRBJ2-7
TGTGCCAGCTCACCACCAAGTCACAGCTCCTACGAGCAGTACTTC
CASSPPSHSSYEQYF
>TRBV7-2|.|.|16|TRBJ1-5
TGTGCCAGCAGCGCAATAGGGGTTTTGAGCAATCAGCCCCAGCATTTT
CASSAIGVLSNQPQHF
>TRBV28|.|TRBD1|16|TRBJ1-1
TGTGCCAGCAGTTTAAGGTTCGGGACAGGGAGCACTGAAGCTTTCTTT
CASSLRFGTGSTEAFF
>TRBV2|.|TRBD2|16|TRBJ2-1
TGTGCCAGCAGCGCAAATGTCGGGACTAGGGTCAATGAGCAGTTCTTC
CASSANVGTRVNEQFF
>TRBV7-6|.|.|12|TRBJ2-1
TGTGCCAGCAGCTTAGCTCGCGTCCGGCGGTTCTTC
CASSLARVRRFF
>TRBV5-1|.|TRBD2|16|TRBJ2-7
TGCGCCAGCAGCCCCCGGACTAGCGGGAGGGTTAACGAGCAGTACTTC
CASSPRTSGRVNEQYF
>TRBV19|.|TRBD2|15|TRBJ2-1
TGTGCCAGTAGTCCAAGCGGGAGCAACTACAATGAGCAGTTCTTC
CASSPSGSNYNEQFF
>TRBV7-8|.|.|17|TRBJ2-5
TGTGCCAGCAGCTTAGGGCGGTCCCAGGGGTACCAAGAGACCCAGTACTTC
CASSLGRSQGYQETQYF
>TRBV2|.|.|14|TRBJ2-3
TGTGCCAGCAGTTATACAGGGCGCACAGATACGCAGTATTTT
CASSYTGRTDTQYF
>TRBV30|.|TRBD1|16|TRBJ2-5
TGTGCCTGGAATTATTGGGACAGGGGTTTCCAAGAGACCCAGTACTTC
CAWNYWDRGFQETQYF
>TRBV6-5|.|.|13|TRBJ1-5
TGTGCCGAAACCCGGGGGGTAGATCAGCCCCAGCATTTT
CAETRGVDQPQHF
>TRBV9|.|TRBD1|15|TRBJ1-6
TGTGCCAGCAGCAGCGGGACAGCTCACAATTCACCCCTCCACTTT
CASSSGTAHNSPLHF
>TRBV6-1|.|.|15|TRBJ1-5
TGTGCCAGCAGGCCGGGGGGGGCTACCAATCAGCCCCAGCATTTT
CASRPGGATNQPQHF
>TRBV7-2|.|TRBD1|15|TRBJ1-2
TGTGCCAGCAGCCCCAGGGGGCTTGGTGGCTATGGCTACACCTTC
CASSPRGLGGYGYTF
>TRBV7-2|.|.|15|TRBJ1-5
TGTGCCAGCAGCTTAGTTGCAGGTCTGAATCAGCCCCAGCATTTT
CASSLVAGLNQPQHF
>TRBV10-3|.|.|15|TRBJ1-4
TGTGCCATCAGTGATGACTCCGGGGGCTTTGAAAAACTGTTTTTT
CAISDDSGGFEKLFF
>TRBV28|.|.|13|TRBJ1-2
TGTGCCAGCAGTTTATCGGGGAGGTCCGGCTACACCTTC
CASSLSGRSGYTF
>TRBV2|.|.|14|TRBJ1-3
TGTGCCAGCAGAGGACAGAGTGGTGGGTTCACCATATATTTT
CASRGQSGGFTIYF
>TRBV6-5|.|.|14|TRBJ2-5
.
CASSSSGNQETQYF
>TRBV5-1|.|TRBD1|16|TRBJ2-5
TGCGCCAGCAGCTTGGTCACCGGACAGGTAGGAGAGACCCAGTACTTC
CASSLVTGQVGETQYF
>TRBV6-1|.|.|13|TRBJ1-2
TGTGCCAGCAGTGAAGGATGGGGTTATGGCTACACCTTC
CASSEGWGYGYTF
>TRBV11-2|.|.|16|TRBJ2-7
TGTGCCAGCAGCTTAGACAGCGTCCCGCTATCGGACGAGCAGTACTTC
CASSLDSVPLSDEQYF
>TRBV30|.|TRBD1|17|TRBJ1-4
TGTGCCTGGGGGAATGACAGGGGGACGGTTCTAAGTGAAAAACTGTTTTTT
CAWGNDRGTVLSEKLFF
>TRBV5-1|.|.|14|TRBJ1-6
TGCGCCAGCAGCTTGGATGGGTTTAATTCACCCCTCCACTTT
CASSLDGFNSPLHF
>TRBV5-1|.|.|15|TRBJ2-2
TGCGCCAGCAGCACGGGAGCAGGGGAAACCGGGGAGCTGTTTTTT
CASSTGAGETGELFF
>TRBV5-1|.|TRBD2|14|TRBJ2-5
TGCGCCAGCAGCCCCGGGACTAGGGAAGAGACCCAGTACTTC
CASSPGTREETQYF
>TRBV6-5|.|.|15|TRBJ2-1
TGTGCCAGCAGGTTAAGCGGATACTCCTACAATGAGCAGTTCTTC
CASRLSGYSYNEQFF